This TCR beta chain is from a study of CD8 T cells in ankylosing spondylitis. Findings and limits, study-wide: A TCR beta motif of eight or nine highly homologous variants seemed to mark ankylosing spondylitis blood. Clones linked to disease were reported to show significant enrichment in matched ankylosing spondylitis synovial fluid. Some motif variants were previously reported in reactive arthritis synovial fluid and blood. As for the disease-linked clones, they showed a CD8+ phenotype and occurred at relatively low frequencies in peripheral blood.

The CDR3 runs 14 residues. The germline V and J ends were trimmed by 0 bases and 8 bases, with 12 bases remaining between them. Germline CDR1 and CDR2: SGHRS and YFSETQ. Construction of TCR beta libraries was performed using quantitative 5'-RACE with molecular barcodes. TCRdb processed the 5' RACE reads anew with MiXCR; each CDR3 protein has one entry. The sample has approximately 400,000 distinct CDR3 sequences, roughly 26% seen once. Notes on this clonotype: The antigen remains unidentified.

The rearrangement links TRBV5-1 to TRBJ2-1; D is perhaps TRBD2 (6 bases). This receptor was obtained from a male donor with ankylosing spondylitis. The source material was blood, either unsorted or a sorted T cell fraction (not recorded which). CDR3 nucleotide sequence: TGCGCCAGCAGCTTGGATGGGAGGTTCGATGAGCAGTTCTTC. The encoded protein is CASSLDGRFDEQFF.